This T cell receptor beta chain was sequenced during a study of Graves' ophthalmopathy and Graves' hyperthyroidism. Across the study: Blood was drawn at initial diagnosis, before any treatment.

Germline-derived CDR1 and CDR2 are DFQATT and SNEGSKA (reference sequence). The CDR3 is made up of 14 amino acids. There are many counts of this clonotype. Amplification targeted the TCR beta CDR3 regions, with RNA transcripts as the source material. HTBI primers primed a first-round RT-PCR, and a second-round multiplex PCR followed. TCRdb used MiXCR to reprocess the multiplex PCR reads, holding one entry per CDR3 protein. Of 200,000 to 250,000 distinct CDR3 sequences listed, 20% to 25% are singletons. The TCR originated in a woman aged 50 to 65 with Graves' ophthalmopathy. Sequencing was carried out using peripheral blood. J is TRBJ2-7 and V is TRBV20-1; 7 bases map to TRBD2. CDR3 loop: CREKRGGDSYEQYF. CDR3 DNA: TGCAGGGAGAAGCGGGGCGGGGACTCCTACGAGCAGTACTTC.